Sequencing of this T cell receptor (beta chain) was carried out in a study of OX40 agonist ivuxolimab in advanced cancers. About the research overall: Averaging roughly 60 years in age, with a range of roughly 23 to 85, the cohort was approximately 84% male. Three dose-escalation patients had partial responses: one with hepatocellular carcinoma and two with cutaneous melanoma.

V shed 0 bases and J 2 bases; nucleotides not matched to a gene: 6. The V gene's germline CDR1 is SGHKS and CDR2 YYEKEE (reference sequence). The CDR3 spans 16 residues. General study results and limits: More expanded clones were found, on average, in CD8+ than in CD4+ T cells. In a subset of nonresponders, normalized T-cell clonal expansion was also low.

A note on this clone: The antigen remains unidentified.

Using immunoSEQ multiplex PCR, the repertoire was profiled, and TCRdb retains in-frame clones only, with some absent. The sample lists some 50,000 clones, about nine tenths occurring once. The origin of this receptor is an adult with an advanced solid tumor such as melanoma, head and neck, liver or kidney cancer. The chain joins TRBV5-5 to TRBJ1-2, with TRBD1 matching over 8 bases. The sequenced sample was CD4+ or CD8+ T cells sorted from blood, obtained in a trial of the OX40 agonist ivuxolimab. In nucleotides, the CDR3 is TGTGCCAGCAGCTTGGTATCAGGGGGCGCGAACTATGGCTACACCTTC. Amino acids: CASSLVSGGANYGYTF.